Presented here are 31 T cell receptor beta chains from one specimen sequenced in a study. TCRdb used MiXCR to reprocess the RT-PCR reads, holding one entry per CDR3 protein. The sample contains 650,000 to 800,000 distinct CDR3 sequences, 14% of which appear only once. Source material: memory CD4+ T cells from blood. These receptors came from a female donor in good health, serving as a healthy control.

The chain is built from TRBV5-1 and TRBJ1-6; tentatively, D is TRBD1 (6 bases). Trimming took 4 bases from V and 7 from J, leaving 12 bases between them. Germline CDR1 SGHRS, CDR2 YFSETQ. The length of the CDR3 is 14 residues. The CDR3, as DNA: TGCGCCAGCAGCGGGACACGTGAAAATTCACCCCTCCACTTT. Its translation is CASSGTRENSPLHF.

This clonotype was seen only a few times. The chain is built from TRBV15 and TRBJ2-5, with a weak D call TRBD2 (5 bases). This CDR3 has 13 amino acids. Germline CDR1 LNHNV, CDR2 YYDKDF (reference sequence). The ends were cut back, 5 bases at V and 2 bases at J, with 9 bases in the middle. The CDR3 spells CATSPAAQETQYF. The CDR3 bases are TGTGCCACCAGCCCAGCGGCGCAAGAGACCCAGTACTTC.

This clonotype has only a few counts. The chain has TRBV18 and TRBJ2-1; 10 bases match TRBD1. From germline, CDR1 is KGHSH and CDR2 LQKENI. The V gene end was trimmed by 3 bases and the J gene end by 3 bases; junction bases not matched to a gene: 8. The CDR3 consists of 17 residues. The CDR3 spells CASSPPVGTGVYNEQFF. The CDR3 nucleotides read TGTGCCAGCTCACCCCCGGTGGGGACAGGGGTCTACAATGAGCAGTTCTTC.

The chain has TRBV4-3 and TRBJ1-1, with D possibly TRBD1 on 5 matching bases. The CDR3 covers 15 residues. CDR1 is LGHNA, CDR2 YSLEER, per germline. Trimming left V 7 bases short and J 5 bases short, with 20 bases between. Here the CDR3 DNA reads TGCGCCAGCACCCTGTCGACATCTCAGGGAACTGAAGCTTTCTTT. Its translation is CASTLSTSQGTEAFF.

The V and J genes are TRBV7-9 and TRBJ1-1; D ambiguous. Trimming took 7 bases from V and 1 from J, leaving 19 bases between them. CDR1 and CDR2 from the germline V gene are SEHNR and FQNEAQ (reference sequence). CDR3 length: 16 residues. The CDR3 DNA is TGTGCCAGCAACTCCCCCCTGTGGGCGGGGAACACTGAAGCTTTCTTT. As protein: CASNSPLWAGNTEAFF.

This clonotype was detected a few times. V is TRBV10-3 and J is TRBJ1-3; 11 nucleotides align to TRBD1. Trimming took 5 bases from V and 4 from J; bases not matched to a gene: 4. Germline CDR1 and CDR2: ENHRY and SYGVKD. The CDR3 runs 15 residues. This chain's CDR3 is CAISPDRGRGNTIYF. CDR3 DNA sequence: TGTGCCATCAGTCCGGACAGGGGGCGAGGAAACACCATATATTTT.

V gene TRBV5-1 combines with J gene TRBJ1-1; D is possibly TRBD1 (5 bases). Trimming removed 1 base from V and 1 base from J, with 14 bases in between. CDR3 length: 16 residues. Germline CDR1 and CDR2: SGHRS and YFSETQ. CDR3 sequence reads: CASSLRGTDPNTEAFF. The CDR3 DNA is TGCGCCAGCAGCTTGCGTGGGACGGACCCGAACACTGAAGCTTTCTTT.

This CDR3 is CSARGGLPTYEQYF. CDR3 DNA sequence: TGCAGTGCTCGAGGGGGGTTGCCCACCTACGAGCAGTACTTC. The chain carries TRBV20-1 and TRBJ2-7; D is tentatively TRBD1 or TRBD2 (6 bases each). The CDR3 is 14 amino acids. Germline CDR1 reads DFQATT; CDR2 reads SNEGSKA (reference sequence). Trimming shortened V by 5 bases and J by 2 bases, and 16 bases separated the two germline ends.

V and J are TRBV7-2 and TRBJ2-5; a weak D match, TRBD1 (6 bases). The CDR3 length is 15 residues. Trimming pared 3 bases from V and 3 bases from J, leaving 14 bases between. The germline V gene has CDR1 SGHTA and CDR2 FQGNSA. The CDR3 bases are TGTGCCAGCAGCTTGACCGGGACAACCGAAGAGACCCAGTACTTC. It codes for CASSLTGTTEETQYF.

The chain has TRBV7-2 and TRBJ1-6; D is uncertain. The CDR3 has 16 amino acids. Trimming took off 4 bases at V and 6 bases at J, with 16 bases between the two ends. Germline V gene lookup returns CDR1 SGHTA and CDR2 FQGNSA. CDR3 residues: CASSSQAPGTNSPLHF. The CDR3 nucleotides are TGTGCCAGCAGCTCCCAGGCCCCGGGCACTAATTCACCCCTCCACTTT.

The chain recombines TRBV5-6 with TRBJ2-1, with D perhaps TRBD1 or TRBD2 (5 bases each). Germline V CDR1 and CDR2: SGHDT, YYEEEE. V lost 4 bases and J 12 bases, leaving 14 bases between the germline ends. The CDR3 runs to 12 residues. The CDR3 here is CASSRPGRGQFF. Here the CDR3 DNA reads TGTGCCAGCAGCCGTCCGGGAAGGGGGCAGTTCTTC.

CDR3 in DNA: TGCAGCGTTGGGCTAGCGGGGGCCCATCCCAATGAGCAGTTCTTC. Translated, it gives CSVGLAGAHPNEQFF. V and J are TRBV29-1 and TRBJ2-1, with 10 nucleotides matching TRBD2. CDR1 is SQVTM, CDR2 ANQGSEA, per germline. The CDR3 covers 15 residues. Trimming took 4 bases from V and 6 from J; bases not matched to a gene: 9.

CDR3 protein: CASSPRPTFSGANVLTF. Here the CDR3 DNA reads TGTGCCAGCAGCCCCCGACCGACTTTCTCTGGGGCCAACGTCCTGACTTTC. The chain employs TRBV9 and TRBJ2-6; D is ambiguous. V shed 4 bases and J shed 0 bases, with 14 bases lying between them. Germline CDR1 reads SGDLS; CDR2 reads YYNGEE. The CDR3 contains 17 residues.

V gene TRBV5-1 combines with J gene TRBJ1-1; D is perhaps TRBD1 (5 bases). Trimming took off 2 bases at V and 0 bases at J, with 17 bases between the two ends. This CDR3 is built from 17 residues. Per the germline V gene, CDR1 is SGHRS and CDR2 is YFSETQ. The DNA for the CDR3 is TGCGCCAGCAGCTTAGGGAGTGGGACCTCGATGAACACTGAAGCTTTCTTT. Translation: CASSLGSGTSMNTEAFF.

V is TRBV3-1 and J is TRBJ2-4, with unresolved D. There are 14 residues in the CDR3. V dropped 2 bases and J dropped 11 bases, with 16 bases sitting between them. From germline, CDR1 is LGHDT and CDR2 YNNKEL (reference sequence). The CDR3 region has the DNA TGTGCCAGCAGCCAAAAGTTTGATGACATATTTCAGTACTTC. This translates into CASSQKFDDIFQYF. Supplemented by reference TRBV3-1 and TRBJ2-4, the full variable domain reads DTAVSQTPKYLVTQMGNDKSIKCEQNLGHDTMYWYKQDSKKFLKIMFSYNNKELIINETVPNRFSPKSPDKAHLNLHINSLELGDSAVYFCASSQKFDDIFQYFGAGTRLSVL.

In its sample, this clonotype was seen a few times. The chain is built from TRBV20-1 and TRBJ2-7, with TRBD2 matching 9 bases. Per germline, CDR1 DFQATT and CDR2 SNEGSKA (reference sequence). J gave up 7 bases and V 2 bases, and 6 bases lay outside the gene matches. The CDR3 has 13 amino acids. The CDR3 protein is CSARFSGSGEQYF. In DNA, the CDR3 is TGCAGTGCTAGATTTAGCGGGAGTGGGGAGCAGTACTTC.

A word on this clonotype: The junction departs from the called germline gene at one end, perhaps through a read error. This chain connects TRBV20-1 to TRBJ2-1; 14 bases are a match to TRBD2. The V gene's germline CDR1 is DFQATT and CDR2 SNEGSKA (reference sequence). This CDR3 contains 9 residues. The CDR3 loop is CSAGLAGGF. The CDR3 nucleotides are TGCAGTGCTGGACTAGCGGGGGGCTTC.

This clonotype was seen at least ten times. This chain connects TRBV4-3 to TRBJ2-3; D not resolved. Germline lookup yields CDR1 LGHNA and CDR2 YSLEER. V shed 4 bases and J shed 3 bases, with 8 bases lying between them. This CDR3 contains 13 residues. The CDR3 sequence is CASSLNPTDTQYF. CDR3 in DNA: TGCGCCAGCAGCCTCAACCCTACAGATACGCAGTATTTT.

This clonotype was observed at least ten times. The gene calls are TRBV7-2 and TRBJ1-1; no clear D gene. This CDR3 has 14 amino acids. Germline lookup yields CDR1 SGHTA and CDR2 FQGNSA. V was pared by 5 bases and J by 2 bases, with 12 bases between. CDR3 in DNA: TGTGCCAGCAGCCCATGGGAGGGCAACACTGAAGCTTTCTTT. Protein: CASSPWEGNTEAFF.

The chain couples TRBV5-4 to TRBJ2-6; no clear D gene. The CDR3 spans 15 residues. Trimming cost V 2 bases and J 0 bases, with 6 bases left between them. Per germline, CDR1 SGHNT and CDR2 YYREEE (reference sequence). This chain's CDR3 is CASSFSLSGANVLTF. In DNA form, the CDR3 reads TGTGCCAGCAGCTTTTCACTCTCTGGGGCCAACGTCCTGACTTTC.

This clonotype appeared many times. The chain employs TRBV4-3 and TRBJ1-6; 12 nucleotides match TRBD1. The CDR3 spans 15 residues. Germline V CDR1 and CDR2: LGHNA, YSLEER. The V and J ends lost 4 bases and 10 bases, in that order; junction bases with no gene match: 5. The CDR3 DNA reads as TGCGCCAGCAGCCTTGGGACAGGGGGCCGGTCACCCCTCCACTTT. Translating it yields CASSLGTGGRSPLHF.

This clonotype has at least ten counts. The chain carries TRBV7-6 and TRBJ1-1; possible D gene TRBD1, 5 bases. Looked up from germline, CDR1 is SGHVS and CDR2 is FNYEAQ. V was trimmed by 4 bases and J by 6 bases, leaving 15 bases between them. The length of the CDR3 is 14 residues. The CDR3 sequence: CASSSGASISEAFF. Here the CDR3 DNA reads TGTGCCAGCAGCTCCGGGGCGTCGATTTCTGAAGCTTTCTTT. Drawing the rest from reference TRBV7-6 and TRBJ1-1, the complete variable domain is GAGVSQSPRYKVTKRGQDVALRCDPISGHVSLYWYRQALGQGPEFLTYFNYEAQQDKSGLPNDRFSAERPEGSISTLTIQRTEQRDSAMYRCASSSGASISEAFFGQGTRLTVV.

This clonotype was seen a few times. The J gene is TRBJ2-1, the V gene TRBV6-2 or TRBV6-3; D uncertain. The germline V and J ends were trimmed by 5 bases and 12 bases, with 14 bases remaining between them. Germline-derived CDR1 and CDR2 are MNHEY and SVGEGT. CDR3 length equals 12 residues. The CDR3 spells CASSNPLGSQFF. The CDR3 DNA is TGTGCCAGCAGTAATCCTCTAGGATCGCAGTTCTTC.

This clonotype was counted between two and nine times. This chain uses TRBV24-1 with TRBJ2-5; perhaps TRBD1 as D (6 bases). Germline CDR1 KGHDR, CDR2 SFDVKD. This CDR3 contains 13 residues. Trimming took 5 bases from V and 7 from J, leaving 13 bases between them. The CDR3: CATSGDRIGTQYF. CDR3 nucleotide sequence: TGTGCCACCAGTGGCGACAGGATCGGGACCCAGTACTTC.

The rearrangement uses TRBV6-2 or TRBV6-3 and TRBJ1-1; D perhaps matches TRBD1 (6 bases). Germline CDR1 and CDR2: MNHEY and SVGEGT. CDR3 length: 17 residues. V was clipped by 2 bases and J by 4 bases, with 20 bases between them. CDR3 loop: CASSYGWGASRITEAFF. The CDR3 nucleotides are TGTGCCAGCAGTTACGGTTGGGGGGCTTCGCGTATCACTGAAGCTTTCTTT.

This chain joins TRBV12-3 or TRBV12-4 and TRBJ2-2; 7 bases are shared with TRBD2. CDR3 length: 13 amino acids. V lost 2 bases and J lost 10; bases outside the gene matches: 4. CDR3: CASSLRGGSELFF. The CDR3 coding sequence is TGTGCCAGCAGTTTAAGGGGAGGGTCGGAGCTGTTTTTT.

This clonotype has just a few counts. The DNA of the CDR3 is TGCAGTGCTAGTGAACATGGAAACACCGGGGAGCTGTTTTTT. Translating gives CSASEHGNTGELFF. The V call is TRBV20-1, the J call TRBJ2-2, with D uncertain. From germline, CDR1 is DFQATT and CDR2 SNEGSKA (reference sequence). There are 14 residues in the CDR3. Between the trimmed V and J ends, which lost 3 bases and 2 bases, there was a span of 10 bases.

This clonotype was found a few times. The chain is built from TRBV11-3 and TRBJ2-2; the match to TRBD2 covers 8 bases. The V segment lost 4 bases and the J segment 0 bases; nucleotides outside the gene matches: 4. Germline CDR1 and CDR2: SGHNT and YENEEA. The CDR3 covers 16 residues. CDR3: CASSSSGSANTGELFF. DNA of the CDR3: TGTGCCAGCAGCTCGAGCGGGAGCGCGAACACCGGGGAGCTGTTTTTT.

This clonotype was observed many times. This rearrangement joins TRBV6-6 to TRBJ2-1; 8 bases align to TRBD2. This CDR3 contains 15 residues. Germline assignment: CDR1 MNHNY and CDR2 SVGAGI (reference sequence). V trimming: 6 bases; J trimming: 6 bases; junction bases outside the gene matches: 10. The CDR3 region is CASSFSGLETNEQFF. The CDR3 bases are TGTGCCAGCAGCTTTTCGGGACTAGAAACCAATGAGCAGTTCTTC.

This clonotype has a handful of counts. The gene calls are TRBV9 and TRBJ1-2, with D unresolved. Germline-derived CDR1 and CDR2 are SGDLS and YYNGEE. Trimming shortened V by 4 bases and J by 7 bases, and 17 bases separated the two germline ends. This CDR3 comprises 14 residues. CDR3 DNA: TGTGCCAGCAGCCCCACGGGAACCTCAAGTGGCTACACCTTC. This sequence encodes CASSPTGTSSGYTF. The full variable domain, its missing parts supplied by reference TRBV9 and TRBJ1-2, is DSGVTQTPKHLITATGQRVTLRCSPRSGDLSVYWYQQSLDQGLQFLIQYYNGEERAKGNILERFSAQQFPDLHSELNLSSLELGDSALYFCASSPTGTSSGYTFGSGTRLTVV.

J is TRBJ2-1 and V is TRBV20-1; TRBD2 matches 8 bases. The CDR3 runs to 15 residues. The germline V gene encodes CDR1 DFQATT and CDR2 SNEGSKA (reference sequence). Losses at the gene ends were 2 bases for V and 9 bases for J; bases not matched to a gene: 12. CDR3 nucleotide sequence: TGCAGTGCTAGAACCTCAGCGGGGGTGTCGACTGAGCAGTTCTTC. This codes for CSARTSAGVSTEQFF.